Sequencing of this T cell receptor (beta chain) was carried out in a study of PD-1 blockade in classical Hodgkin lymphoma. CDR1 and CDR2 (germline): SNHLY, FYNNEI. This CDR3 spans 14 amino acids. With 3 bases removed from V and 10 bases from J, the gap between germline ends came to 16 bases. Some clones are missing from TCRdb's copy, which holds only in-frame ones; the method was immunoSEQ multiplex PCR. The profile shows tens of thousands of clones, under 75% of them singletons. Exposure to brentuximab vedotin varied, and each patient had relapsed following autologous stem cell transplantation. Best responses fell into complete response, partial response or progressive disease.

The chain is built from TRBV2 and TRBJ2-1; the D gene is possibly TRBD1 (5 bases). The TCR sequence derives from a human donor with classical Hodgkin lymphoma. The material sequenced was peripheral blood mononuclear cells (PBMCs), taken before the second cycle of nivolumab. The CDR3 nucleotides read TGTGCCAGCAGTGACCTATCAGACAGCCCAGAGCAGTTCTTC. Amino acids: CASSDLSDSPEQFF.